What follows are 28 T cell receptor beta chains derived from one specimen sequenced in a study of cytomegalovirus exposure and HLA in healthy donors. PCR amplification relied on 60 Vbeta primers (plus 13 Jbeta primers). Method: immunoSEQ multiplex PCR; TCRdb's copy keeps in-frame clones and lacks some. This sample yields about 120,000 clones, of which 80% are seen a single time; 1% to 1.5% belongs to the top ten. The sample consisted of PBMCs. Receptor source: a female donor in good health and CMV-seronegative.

DNA for the CDR3: TGCGCCAGCAGTGAGGAGGGACTAGCGGGCACAGATACGCAGTATTTT. Encoded protein: CASSEEGLAGTDTQYF. The chain joins TRBV10-1 to TRBJ2-3; TRBD2 aligns across 11 bases. This CDR3 has 16 residues. J gave up 1 base and V 2 bases, and 2 bases lay outside the gene matches. Germline assignment: CDR1 WNHNN and CDR2 SYGVQD (reference sequence).

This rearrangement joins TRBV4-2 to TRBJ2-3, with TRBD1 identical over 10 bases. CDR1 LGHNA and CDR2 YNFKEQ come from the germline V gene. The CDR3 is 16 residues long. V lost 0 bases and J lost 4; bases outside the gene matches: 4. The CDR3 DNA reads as TGTGCCAGCAGCCAAGAGGAGGGACAGGGGCCAGATACGCAGTATTTT. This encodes CASSQEEGQGPDTQYF.

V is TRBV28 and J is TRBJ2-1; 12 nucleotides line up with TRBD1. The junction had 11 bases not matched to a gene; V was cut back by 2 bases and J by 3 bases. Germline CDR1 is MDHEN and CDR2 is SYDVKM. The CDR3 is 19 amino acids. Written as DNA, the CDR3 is TGTGCCAGCAGTTTAGAGGGACAGGGGGCCATTGGGGGCTACAATGAGCAGTTCTTC. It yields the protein CASSLEGQGAIGGYNEQFF.

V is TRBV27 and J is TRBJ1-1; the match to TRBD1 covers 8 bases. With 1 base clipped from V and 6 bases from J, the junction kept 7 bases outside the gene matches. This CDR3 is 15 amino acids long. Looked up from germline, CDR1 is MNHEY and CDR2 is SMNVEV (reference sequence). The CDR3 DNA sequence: TGTGCCAGCAGTTTATATTCCGGACAGGGTTCTGAAGCTTTCTTT. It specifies CASSLYSGQGSEAFF.

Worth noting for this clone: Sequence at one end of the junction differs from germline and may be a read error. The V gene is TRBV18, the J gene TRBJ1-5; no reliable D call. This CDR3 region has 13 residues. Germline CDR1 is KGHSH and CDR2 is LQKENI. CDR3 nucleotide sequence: TGTGCCGGCTCGGCCGGGTCGAATCAGCCCCAGCATTTT. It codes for CAGSAGSNQPQHF.

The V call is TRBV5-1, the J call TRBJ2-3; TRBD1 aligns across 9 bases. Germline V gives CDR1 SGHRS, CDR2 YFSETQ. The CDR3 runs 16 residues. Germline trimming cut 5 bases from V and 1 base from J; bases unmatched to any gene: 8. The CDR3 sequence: CASRAGTGWGTDTQYF. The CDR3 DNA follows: TGCGCCAGCAGGGCCGGGACAGGGTGGGGCACAGATACGCAGTATTTT.

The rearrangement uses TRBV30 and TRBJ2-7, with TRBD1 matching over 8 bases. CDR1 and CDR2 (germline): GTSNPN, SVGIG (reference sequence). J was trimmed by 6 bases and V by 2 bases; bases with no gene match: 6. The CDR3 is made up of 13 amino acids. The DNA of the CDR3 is TGTGCCTGGAGTACCGGGACAGGCCGCGAGCAGTACTTC. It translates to CAWSTGTGREQYF.

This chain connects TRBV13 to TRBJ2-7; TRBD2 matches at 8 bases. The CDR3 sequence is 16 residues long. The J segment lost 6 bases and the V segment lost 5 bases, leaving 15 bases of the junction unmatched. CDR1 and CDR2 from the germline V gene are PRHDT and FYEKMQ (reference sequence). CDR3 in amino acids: CASSTGPRGLVREQYF. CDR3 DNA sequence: TGTGCCAGCAGCACCGGCCCAAGGGGACTAGTGCGCGAGCAGTACTTC.

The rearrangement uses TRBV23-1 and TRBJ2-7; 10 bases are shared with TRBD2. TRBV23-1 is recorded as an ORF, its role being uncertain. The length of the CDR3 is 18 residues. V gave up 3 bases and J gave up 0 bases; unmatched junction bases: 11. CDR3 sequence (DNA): TGCGCCAGCAGTCATAGGGTCACTAGCGGGACCGCCTCCTACGAGCAGTACTTC. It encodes CASSHRVTSGTASYEQYF.

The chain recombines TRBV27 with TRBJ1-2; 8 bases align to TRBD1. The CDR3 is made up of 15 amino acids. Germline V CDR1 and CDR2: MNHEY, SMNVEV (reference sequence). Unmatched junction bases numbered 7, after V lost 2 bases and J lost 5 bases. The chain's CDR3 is CASSLRGRTGYGYTF. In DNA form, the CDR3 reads TGTGCCAGCAGTTTACGGGGTAGGACAGGGTATGGCTACACCTTC.

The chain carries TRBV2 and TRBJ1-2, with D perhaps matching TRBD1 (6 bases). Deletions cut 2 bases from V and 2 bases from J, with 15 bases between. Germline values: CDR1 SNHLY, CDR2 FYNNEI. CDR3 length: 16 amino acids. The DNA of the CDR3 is TGTGCCAGCAGTGAAAGCAGGGGCCGCGCGAACTATGGCTACACCTTC. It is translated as CASSESRGRANYGYTF.

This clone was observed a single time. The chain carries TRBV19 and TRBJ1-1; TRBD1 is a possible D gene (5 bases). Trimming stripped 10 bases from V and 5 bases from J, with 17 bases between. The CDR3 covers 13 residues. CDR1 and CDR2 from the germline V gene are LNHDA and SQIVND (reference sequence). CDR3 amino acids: CATGQGSGTEAFF. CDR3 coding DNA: TGTGCCACTGGTCAGGGCAGTGGGACTGAAGCTTTCTTT.

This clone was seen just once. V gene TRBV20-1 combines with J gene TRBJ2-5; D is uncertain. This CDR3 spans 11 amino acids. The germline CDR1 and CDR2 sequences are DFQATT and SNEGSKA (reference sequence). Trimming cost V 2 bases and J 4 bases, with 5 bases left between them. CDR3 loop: CSARPRETQYF. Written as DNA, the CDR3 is TGCAGTGCTAGACCTAGAGAGACCCAGTACTTC.

CDR3 in amino acids: CASSPIRGQGVYEQYF. CDR3 nucleotides: TGTGCCAGCAGTCCAATCCGGGGACAGGGGGTCTACGAGCAGTACTTC. This sequence joins TRBV28 and TRBJ2-7; the match to TRBD1 covers 11 bases. Germline V gene sequence: CDR1 MDHEN, CDR2 SYDVKM. The junction had 9 bases not matched to a gene; V was cut back by 5 bases and J by 3 bases. The CDR3 is 16 amino acids.

The CDR3 DNA is TGTGCCAGCAGAACCGGGACAGGGCCCTACAATGAGCAGTTCTTC. Encoded protein: CASRTGTGPYNEQFF. The V gene is TRBV6-1, the J gene TRBJ2-1, with 9 nucleotides matching TRBD1. J gave up 2 bases and V 6 bases, and 5 bases lay outside the gene matches. The CDR3 runs 15 residues. Germline V CDR1 and CDR2: MNHNS, SASEGT.

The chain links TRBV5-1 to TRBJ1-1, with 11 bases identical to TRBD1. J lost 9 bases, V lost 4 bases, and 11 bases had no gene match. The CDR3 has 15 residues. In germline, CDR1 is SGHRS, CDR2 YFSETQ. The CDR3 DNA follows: TGCGCCAGCAGCGACGGGACAGGGGGGGGTTCGAAAGCTTTCTTT. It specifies CASSDGTGGGSKAFF.

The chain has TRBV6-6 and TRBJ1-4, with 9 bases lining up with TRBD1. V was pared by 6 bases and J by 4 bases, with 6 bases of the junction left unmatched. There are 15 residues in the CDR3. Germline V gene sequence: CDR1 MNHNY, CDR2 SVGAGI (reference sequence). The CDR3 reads CASSVPGQGNEKLFF. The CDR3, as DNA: TGTGCCAGCAGCGTACCGGGACAGGGTAATGAAAAACTGTTTTTT.

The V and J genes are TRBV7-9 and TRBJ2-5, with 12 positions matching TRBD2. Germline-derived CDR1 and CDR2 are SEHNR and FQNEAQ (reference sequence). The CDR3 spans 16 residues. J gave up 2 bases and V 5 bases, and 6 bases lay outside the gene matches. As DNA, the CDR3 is TGTGCCAGCAGCGCCGGACTAGCGGGGCCGCAAGAGACCCAGTACTTC. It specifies CASSAGLAGPQETQYF. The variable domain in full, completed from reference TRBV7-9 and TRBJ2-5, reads DTGVSQNPRHKITKRGQNVTFRCDPISEHNRLYWYRQTLGQGPEFLTYFQNEAQLEKSRLLSDRFSAERPKGSFSTLEIQRTEQGDSAMYLCASSAGLAGPQETQYFGPGTRLLVL.

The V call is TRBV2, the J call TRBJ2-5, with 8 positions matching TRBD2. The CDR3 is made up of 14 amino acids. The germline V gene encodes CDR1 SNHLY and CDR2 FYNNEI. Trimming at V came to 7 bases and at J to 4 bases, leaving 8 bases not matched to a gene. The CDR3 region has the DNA TGTGCCAGCAATGTCGGGGGGGCCGTAGAGACCCAGTACTTC. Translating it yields CASNVGGAVETQYF.

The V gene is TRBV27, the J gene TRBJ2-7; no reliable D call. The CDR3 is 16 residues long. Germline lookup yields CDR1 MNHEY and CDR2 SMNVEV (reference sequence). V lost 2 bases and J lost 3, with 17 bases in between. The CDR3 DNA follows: TGTGCCAGCAGTTTACAGGCCGGAACAGTAATCTACGAGCAGTACTTC. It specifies CASSLQAGTVIYEQYF.

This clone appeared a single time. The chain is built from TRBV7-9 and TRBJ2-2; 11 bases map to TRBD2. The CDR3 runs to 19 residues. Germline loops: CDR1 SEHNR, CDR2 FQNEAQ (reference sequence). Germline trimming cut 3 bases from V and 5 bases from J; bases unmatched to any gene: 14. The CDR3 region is CASSFGTSGNSGDTGELFF. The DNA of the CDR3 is TGTGCCAGCAGCTTCGGGACTAGCGGTAACTCGGGAGATACCGGGGAGCTGTTTTTT. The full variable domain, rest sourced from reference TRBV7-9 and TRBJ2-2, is DTGVSQNPRHKITKRGQNVTFRCDPISEHNRLYWYRQTLGQGPEFLTYFQNEAQLEKSRLLSDRFSAERPKGSFSTLEIQRTEQGDSAMYLCASSFGTSGNSGDTGELFFGEGSRLTVL.

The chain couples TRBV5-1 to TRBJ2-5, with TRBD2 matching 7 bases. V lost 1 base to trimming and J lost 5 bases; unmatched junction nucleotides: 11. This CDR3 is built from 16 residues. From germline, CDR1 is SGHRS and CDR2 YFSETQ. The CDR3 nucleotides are TGCGCCAGCAGCTTGTCCCCCTCTAGGGAGGGGGAGACCCAGTACTTC. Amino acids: CASSLSPSREGETQYF.

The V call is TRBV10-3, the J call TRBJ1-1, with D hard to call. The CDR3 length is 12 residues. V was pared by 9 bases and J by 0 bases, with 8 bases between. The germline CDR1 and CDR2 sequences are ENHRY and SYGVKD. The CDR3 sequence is CAIGRMNTEAFF. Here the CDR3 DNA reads TGTGCCATAGGGAGGATGAACACTGAAGCTTTCTTT.

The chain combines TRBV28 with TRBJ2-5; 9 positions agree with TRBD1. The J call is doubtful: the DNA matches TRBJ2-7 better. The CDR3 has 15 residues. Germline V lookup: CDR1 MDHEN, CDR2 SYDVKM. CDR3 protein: CASRPSTGGVYEQYF. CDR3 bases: TGTGCCAGCCGGCCGTCGACAGGGGGGGTATACGAGCAGTACTTC.

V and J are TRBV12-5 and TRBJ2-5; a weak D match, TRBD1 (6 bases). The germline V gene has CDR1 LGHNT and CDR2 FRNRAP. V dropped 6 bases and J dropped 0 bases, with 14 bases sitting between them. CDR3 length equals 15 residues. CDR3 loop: CASGKGQTYQETQYF. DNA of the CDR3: TGTGCTAGTGGAAAAGGACAGACGTACCAAGAGACCCAGTACTTC.

CDR3 DNA: TGTGCCACCAGCAGAGATTTCCGGGCGGGGACCACAGATACGCAGTATTTT. Residues: CATSRDFRAGTTDTQYF. The chain employs TRBV15 and TRBJ2-3, with a tentative D call TRBD2 (6 bases). The CDR3 extends over 17 amino acids. Germline V gives CDR1 LNHNV, CDR2 YYDKDF (reference sequence). The V and J ends lost 0 bases and 2 bases respectively, with 15 bases between them.

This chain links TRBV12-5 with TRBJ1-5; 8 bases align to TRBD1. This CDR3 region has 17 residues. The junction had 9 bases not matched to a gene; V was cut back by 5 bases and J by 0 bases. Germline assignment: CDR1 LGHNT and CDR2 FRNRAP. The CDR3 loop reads CASGPRQGSLSNQPQHF. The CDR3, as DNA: TGTGCTAGTGGTCCCCGACAGGGGTCCCTTAGCAATCAGCCCCAGCATTTT.

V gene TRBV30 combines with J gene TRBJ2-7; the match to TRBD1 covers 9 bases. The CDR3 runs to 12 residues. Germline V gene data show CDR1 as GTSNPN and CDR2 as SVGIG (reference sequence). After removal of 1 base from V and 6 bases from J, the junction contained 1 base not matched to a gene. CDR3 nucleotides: TGTGCCTGGAGTGGGGACAGGGTCGAGCAGTACTTC. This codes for CAWSGDRVEQYF.